This T cell receptor (beta chain) is from a study of blood T cell repertoires in COVID-19. About the study: Sites across the United States, Italy and Spain contributed samples from acute and convalescent COVID-19. T cells, B-cell-depleted T cells, or PBMCs supplied cDNA or gDNA.

V gave up 3 bases and J gave up 0 bases, with 11 bases separating them. Germline loops: CDR1 MDHEN, CDR2 SYDVKM. The CDR3 sequence is 15 residues long. The assay was immunoSEQ multiplex PCR, and TCRdb's table has in-frame clones only and misses some. The sample includes approximately 69,000 clones, 75% to 80% seen only once; the top ten take around 50%. Sequenced input: peripheral blood. The V and J genes are TRBV28 and TRBJ1-1, with D hard to call. This receptor was obtained from a human donor in a cohort sampled during active COVID-19. CDR3 protein: CASSFSYLLNTEAFF. In nucleotides, the CDR3 is TGTGCCAGCAGTTTTAGTTATCTTTTGAACACTGAAGCTTTCTTT. The variable domain in full, with the rest retrieved from reference TRBV28 and TRBJ1-1, is DVKVTQSSRYLVKRTGEKVFLECVQDMDHENMFWYRQDPGLGLRLIYFSYDVKMKEKGDIPEGYSVSREKKERFSLILESASTNQTSMYLCASSFSYLLNTEAFFGQGTRLTVV.